The clone carrying this T cell receptor beta chain was observed once. Its antigen is as yet unknown. The sample originates from a study of cytomegalovirus exposure and HLA in healthy donors. Study-level background: Membership in the Caucasian-associated ancestry cluster was found for 65% to 85% of 398 genotyped donors.

This CDR3 comprises 15 residues. The V gene end was trimmed by 3 bases and the J gene end by 3 bases; junction bases not matched to a gene: 5. Germline V CDR1 and CDR2: SGHVS, FQNEAQ. This PCR relied on a set of 60 Vbeta primers and 13 Jbeta primers. The assay was immunoSEQ multiplex PCR, and TCRdb's table has in-frame clones only and misses some. Altogether over 75,000 clones are present, around 74% being singletons, with the ten largest covering roughly 7%. Overall study findings and caveats: The study designated roughly 160 TCR beta chains cytomegalovirus-associated.

Sample: PBMCs. The TCR comes from a man between 35 and 55 years old in good health and CMV-seropositive. The rearrangement links TRBV7-8 to TRBJ2-1; 7 positions agree with TRBD2. Here the CDR3 reads CASSLSGISYNEQFF. In nucleotides, the CDR3 is TGTGCCAGCAGCTTGAGCGGGATAAGCTACAATGAGCAGTTCTTC.